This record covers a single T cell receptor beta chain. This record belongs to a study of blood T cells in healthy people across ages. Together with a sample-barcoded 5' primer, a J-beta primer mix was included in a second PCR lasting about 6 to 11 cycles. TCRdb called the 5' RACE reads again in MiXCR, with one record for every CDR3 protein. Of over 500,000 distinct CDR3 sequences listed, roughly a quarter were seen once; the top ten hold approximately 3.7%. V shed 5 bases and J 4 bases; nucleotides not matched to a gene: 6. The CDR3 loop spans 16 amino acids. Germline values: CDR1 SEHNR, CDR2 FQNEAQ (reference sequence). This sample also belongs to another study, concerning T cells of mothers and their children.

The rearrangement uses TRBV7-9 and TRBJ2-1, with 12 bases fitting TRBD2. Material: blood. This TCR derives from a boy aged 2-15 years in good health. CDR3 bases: TGTGCCAGCAGCATAGTACTAGCGGGAGGTTACAATGAGCAGTTCTTC. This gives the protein CASSIVLAGGYNEQFF.